Listed below are T cell receptor beta chains from one sample, sequenced in a study of blood T cell repertoires in COVID-19. Assay: immunoSEQ multiplex PCR; the TCRdb copy retains only in-frame clones and omits some. The repertoire holds under 200,000 clones, with roughly 86% as singletons. Material: peripheral blood. The receptors originated from a man between 18 and 29 years old with active or convalescent COVID-19. Each CDR3 is given with its conserved first and last residue. Each record gives: D gene, clone size, J gene, V gene, CDR3 protein, CDR3 DNA. The D gene is left open where the match is weak. The size entry is marked missing in some rows and otherwise reads once, few, many or a size class.

>NA|NA|TRBJ1-3|TRBV6-1
CASSEKAGAPGNTIYF
TGTGCCAGCAGTGAAAAGGCAGGGGCCCCTGGAAACACCATATATTTT
>TRBD1|NA|TRBJ2-7|TRBV4-1
CASSQAVRTGTYEQYF
TGCGCCAGCAGCCAAGCTGTTCGGACAGGGACCTACGAGCAGTACTTC
>TRBD1|NA|TRBJ1-5|TRBV18
CASSAQGAVEPQHF
TGTGCCAGCTCAGCCCAGGGGGCTGTGGAGCCCCAGCATTTT
>TRBD1|NA|TRBJ1-3|TRBV5-5
CASSVGQGARNTIYF
TGTGCCAGCAGCGTGGGACAGGGGGCAAGAAACACCATATATTTT
>TRBD2|NA|TRBJ2-1|TRBV30
CAWSQMTSGEQFF
TGTGCCTGGAGTCAAATGACTAGCGGAGAGCAGTTCTTC
>TRBD2|NA|TRBJ2-7|TRBV7-2
CASSFTSGISYEQYF
TGTGCCAGCAGCTTCACTAGCGGGATTTCCTACGAGCAGTACTTC
>TRBD1|NA|TRBJ2-7|TRBV27
CASSGTGSYEQYF
TGTGCCAGCAGCGGGACAGGGAGCTACGAGCAGTACTTC
>TRBD2|once|TRBJ2-4|TRBV3-1/TRBV3-2
CASSQWKTSGKNIQYF
TGTGCCAGCAGCCAATGGAAGACTAGCGGGAAAAACATTCAGTACTTC
>TRBD2|NA|TRBJ2-3|TRBV11-1
CASSGAGDPPDTQYF
TGTGCCAGTTCTGGAGCGGGAGACCCTCCAGATACGCAGTATTTT
>TRBD2|NA|TRBJ2-2|TRBV7-9
CASSRGDTGELFF
TGTGCCAGCAGCCGGGGGGACACCGGGGAGCTGTTTTTT